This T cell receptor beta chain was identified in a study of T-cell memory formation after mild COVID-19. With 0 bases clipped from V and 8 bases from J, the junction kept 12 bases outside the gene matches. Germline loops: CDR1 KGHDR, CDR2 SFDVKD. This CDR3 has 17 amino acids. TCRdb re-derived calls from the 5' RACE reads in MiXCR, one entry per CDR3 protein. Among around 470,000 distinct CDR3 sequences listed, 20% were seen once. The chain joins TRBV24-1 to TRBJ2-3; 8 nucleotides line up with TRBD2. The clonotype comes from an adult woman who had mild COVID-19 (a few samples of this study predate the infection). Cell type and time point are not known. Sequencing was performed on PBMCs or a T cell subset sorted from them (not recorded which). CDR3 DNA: TGTGCCACCAGTGATTTGCGGCGGGAGGAGGGCCGTATTACGCAGTATTTT. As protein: CATSDLRREEGRITQYF.